This T cell receptor beta chain originates from a study of T-cell memory formation after mild COVID-19. Concerning this clonotype itself: Its specificity is unknown.

The CDR3 length is 15 residues. V lost 0 bases and J lost 4, with 12 bases in between. The germline gives CDR1 LGHNA, CDR2 YSLEER. TCRdb called the 5' RACE reads again in MiXCR, with one record for every CDR3 protein. The repertoire includes roughly 400,000 distinct CDR3 sequences, more than 15% of them detected once, and under 25% sits in the top ten. Study results and limitations: Those CD4+ clones that contracted were mainly in CM and EM (CD8+ ones in EMRA).

The chain carries TRBV4-3 and TRBJ1-2; D unresolved. This TCR was recovered from a man younger than 35 who had mild COVID-19 (a few samples of this study predate the infection). Cell type and time point are not known. The sequenced sample was PBMCs or a T cell subset sorted from them (not recorded which). The CDR3 loop reads CASSQDFSTAYGYTF. CDR3 nucleotides: TGCGCCAGCAGCCAAGATTTCAGTACTGCCTATGGCTACACCTTC.